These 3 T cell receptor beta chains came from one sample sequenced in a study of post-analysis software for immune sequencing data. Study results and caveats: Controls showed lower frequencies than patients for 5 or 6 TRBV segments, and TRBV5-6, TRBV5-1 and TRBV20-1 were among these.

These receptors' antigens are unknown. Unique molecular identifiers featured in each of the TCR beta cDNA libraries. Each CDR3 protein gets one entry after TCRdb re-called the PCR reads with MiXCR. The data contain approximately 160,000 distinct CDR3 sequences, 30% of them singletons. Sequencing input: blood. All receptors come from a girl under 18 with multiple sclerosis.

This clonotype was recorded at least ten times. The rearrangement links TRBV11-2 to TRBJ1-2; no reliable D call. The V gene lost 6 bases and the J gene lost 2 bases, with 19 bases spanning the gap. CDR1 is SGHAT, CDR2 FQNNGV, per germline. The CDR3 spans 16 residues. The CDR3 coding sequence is TGTGCCAGCAGAGTTTTCGGGGAGTCCCGAAACTATGGCTACACCTTC. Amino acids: CASRVFGESRNYGYTF.

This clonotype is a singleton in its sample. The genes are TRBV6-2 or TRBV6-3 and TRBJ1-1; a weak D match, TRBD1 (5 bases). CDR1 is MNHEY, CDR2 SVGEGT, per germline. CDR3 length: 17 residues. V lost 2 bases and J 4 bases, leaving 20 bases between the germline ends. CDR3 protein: CASSYIVGGWGGTEAFF. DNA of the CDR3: TGTGCCAGCAGTTACATAGTTGGAGGATGGGGCGGCACTGAAGCTTTCTTT.

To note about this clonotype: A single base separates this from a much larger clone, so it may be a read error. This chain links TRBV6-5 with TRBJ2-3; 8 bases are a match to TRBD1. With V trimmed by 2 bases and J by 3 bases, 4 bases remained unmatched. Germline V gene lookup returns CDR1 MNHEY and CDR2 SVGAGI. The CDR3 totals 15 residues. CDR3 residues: CASSYQRQGTDTQYF. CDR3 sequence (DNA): TGTGCCAGCAGTTACCAAAGACAGGGGACAGATACGCAGTATTTT.